This entry is about one T cell receptor (beta chain). The antigen is undetermined. This sample stems from a study of CD8 T cells in Susac syndrome. General observations from the study: The number of individuals included in the study's TCR sequencing and HLA analysis was acknowledged as relatively small.

The study sequenced TCR beta in blood CD8+ and CD4+ T cells. Random hexamers were used to reverse transcribe an amount of about 0.45 to 1 ug RNA. The immunoSEQ assay covered 54 Vbeta and 13 Jbeta segments for CDR3. Via MiXCR, TCRdb re-called the immunoSEQ multiplex PCR reads, giving one row per CDR3 protein. Here the sample spans around 160,000 distinct CDR3 sequences, around 95% being singletons. CDR1 is SGHRS and CDR2 is YFSETQ in the germline V gene. The CDR3 is 17 residues long. The junction had 15 bases not matched to a gene; V was cut back by 7 bases and J by 3 bases. This TCR was recovered from a human donor in good health. The material sequenced was CD4+ T cells from PBMCs. The V and J genes are TRBV5-1 and TRBJ2-7, with 11 bases aligning to TRBD1. This CDR3 is CASGPGQGARWDYEQYF. The CDR3 DNA is TGCGCCAGCGGACCAGGACAGGGGGCGAGGTGGGACTACGAGCAGTACTTC. Combining the CDR3 with reference TRBV5-1 and TRBJ2-7 gives the whole variable domain KAGVTQTPRYLIKTRGQQVTLSCSPISGHRSVSWYQQTPGQGLQFLFEYFSETQRNKGNFPGRFSGRQFSNSRSEMNVSTLELGDSALYLCASGPGQGARWDYEQYFGPGTRLTVT.